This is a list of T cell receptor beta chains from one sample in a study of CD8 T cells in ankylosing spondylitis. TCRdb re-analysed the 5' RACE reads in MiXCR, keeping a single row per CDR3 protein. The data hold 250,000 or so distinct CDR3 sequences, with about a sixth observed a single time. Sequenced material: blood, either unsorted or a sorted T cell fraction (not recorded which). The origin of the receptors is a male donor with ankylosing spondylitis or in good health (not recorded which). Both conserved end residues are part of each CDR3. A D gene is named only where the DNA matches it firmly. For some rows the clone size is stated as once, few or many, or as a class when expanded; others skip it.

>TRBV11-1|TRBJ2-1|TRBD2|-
CASSLVFMREPPEEEQFF
TGTGCCAGCAGCTTAGTCTTTATGCGGGAGCCACCGGAGGAAGAGCAGTTCTTC
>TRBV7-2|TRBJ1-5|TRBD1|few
CASSPNRQGVNQPQHF
TGTGCCAGCAGCCCGAACCGACAGGGGGTAAATCAGCCCCAGCATTTT
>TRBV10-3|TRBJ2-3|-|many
CAIKSGHTQYF
TGTGCCATCAAGAGTGGACATACGCAGTATTTT
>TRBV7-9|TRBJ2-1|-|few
CASNLVGSTYNEQFF
TGTGCCAGCAACCTCGTAGGGTCCACCTACAATGAGCAGTTCTTC
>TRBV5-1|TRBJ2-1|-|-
CASSLGQADEQFF
TGCGCCAGCAGCTTGGGTCAGGCCGATGAGCAGTTCTTC
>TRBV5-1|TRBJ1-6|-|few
CASSLGDSPLHF
TGCGCCAGCAGCTTGGGAGATTCACCCCTCCACTTT
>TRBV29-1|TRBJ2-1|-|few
CSVEPAGAYEQFF
TGCAGCGTTGAACCGGCTGGGGCCTATGAGCAGTTCTTC
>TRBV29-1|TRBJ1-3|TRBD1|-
CSASTGHAGNTIYF
TGCAGCGCCTCGACAGGGCATGCTGGAAACACCATATATTTT
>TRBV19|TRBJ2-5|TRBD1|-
CASSHFYRGGETQYF
TGTGCCAGTAGTCACTTCTACAGGGGCGGCGAGACCCAGTACTTC
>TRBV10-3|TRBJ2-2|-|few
CAISEPGELFF
TGTGCCATCAGTGAGCCCGGGGAGCTGTTTTTT
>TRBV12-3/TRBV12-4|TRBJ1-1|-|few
CASTGAMNTEAFF
TGTGCCAGCACAGGGGCGATGAACACTGAAGCTTTCTTT
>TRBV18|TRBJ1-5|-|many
CASSPDRRARSNQPQHF
TGTGCCAGCTCACCCGACAGAAGGGCGAGAAGCAATCAGCCCCAGCATTTT
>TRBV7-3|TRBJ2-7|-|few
CASSLSLATEQYF
TGTGCCAGCAGCTTATCTCTAGCTACCGAGCAGTACTTC
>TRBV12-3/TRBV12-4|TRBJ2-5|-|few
CASSPQGWETQYF
TGTGCCAGCAGTCCACAGGGTTGGGAGACCCAGTACTTC
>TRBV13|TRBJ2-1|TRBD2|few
CASSLQTSGPRREQFF
TGTGCCAGCAGCCTCCAAACTAGCGGGCCGAGACGGGAGCAGTTCTTC
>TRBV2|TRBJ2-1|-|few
CASREVGETYNEQFF
TGTGCCAGCAGGGAAGTGGGGGAGACCTACAATGAGCAGTTCTTC
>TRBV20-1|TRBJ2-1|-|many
CSARDEERLVIYNEQFF
TGCAGTGCTAGAGACGAAGAGAGACTAGTCATCTACAATGAGCAGTTCTTC
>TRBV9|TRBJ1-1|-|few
CASSVGGVGTEAFF
TGTGCCAGCAGCGTAGGGGGGGTTGGGACTGAAGCTTTCTTT
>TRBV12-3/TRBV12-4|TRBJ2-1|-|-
CASSPALGEEQFF
TGTGCCAGCAGTCCAGCTCTGGGGGAAGAGCAGTTCTTC
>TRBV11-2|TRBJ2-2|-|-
CASSLSPSGDMVNTGELFF
TGTGCCAGCAGCTTAAGCCCCAGCGGAGATATGGTGAACACCGGGGAGCTGTTTTTT
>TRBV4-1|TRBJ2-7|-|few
CASSQVSGGGYEQYF
TGCGCCAGCAGCCAAGTGTCAGGTGGAGGCTACGAGCAGTACTTC
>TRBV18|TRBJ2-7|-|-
CASSGWTEYEQYF
TGTGCCAGCTCAGGCTGGACAGAATACGAGCAGTACTTC